This T cell receptor (beta chain) is from a study of cytomegalovirus exposure and HLA in healthy donors. The PCR contained 60 Vbeta and 13 Jbeta primers. Per the original data handling: Later analysis identified tens of millions of unique TCR beta chains, 10 million to 12 million shared. Method: immunoSEQ multiplex PCR; TCRdb's copy keeps in-frame clones and lacks some. V and J calls and clone size follow that table, whereas D and trimming were derived from the DNA. The sample includes about 150,000 clones. CDR1 is LNHDA, CDR2 SQIVND, per germline (reference sequence). This CDR3 is built from 15 residues. V lost 5 bases, J lost 6 bases, and 19 bases lay in between. Study outcomes and limitations: Earlier results showed most TCR beta V segments being productive about 87% or about 30% of the time. Later analysis identified a missense DCLRE1C variant that was linked to TCR beta V- and J-gene trimming. The study designated about 160 TCR beta chains cytomegalovirus-associated.

As regards this clone: The antigen remains unidentified.

This TCR came from a woman between 45 and 60 years old in good health and CMV-seronegative. The chain joins TRBV19 to TRBJ1-2; a weak D match, TRBD1 (5 bases). The sample comprised PBMCs. In DNA form, the CDR3 reads TGTGCCAGTAGTTCTTCCAGGGCAGGGCTTAATGGCTACACCTTC. Translation gives CASSSSRAGLNGYTF.